This T cell receptor (beta chain) originates from a study of cytomegalovirus exposure and HLA in healthy donors. Germline values: CDR1 SGDLS, CDR2 YYNGEE. This CDR3 is 16 amino acids long. Trimming removed 0 bases from V and 5 bases from J, with 17 bases in between. Method: immunoSEQ multiplex PCR; TCRdb's copy keeps in-frame clones and lacks some. The table records under 250,000 clones, approximately 87% of them present only once. The source of this sequence is a young woman in good health and CMV-seronegative. The sample comprised PBMCs. The V call is TRBV9, the J call TRBJ1-2; TRBD1 is a possible D gene (5 bases). CDR3 residues: CASSVVPGDPNYGYTF. The CDR3 DNA reads as TGTGCCAGCAGCGTAGTACCCGGGGACCCCAATTATGGCTACACCTTC.